This T cell receptor (beta chain) was found in a study of blood T cells in healthy people across ages. Points from the study as a whole: Lack of knowledge of donor CMV status possibly confounded expanded clonotype changes. TCR beta diversity correlated strongly with naive T cell percentage. In older individuals, TCR beta diversity per million T cells was lower, falling roughly linearly with age.

This clonotype occurred a few times. Its antigen is undetermined. PCR was performed a second time for about 7 to 12 cycles using a sample-barcoded 5' primer and a J-beta primer mix. Each cDNA molecule carried a tag from a template-switch adaptor that contained 12 random nucleotides. TCRdb used MiXCR to reprocess the 5' RACE reads, holding one entry per CDR3 protein. The repertoire has approximately 730,000 distinct CDR3 sequences, about 48% of them found once; the top ten carry approximately 40%. Sequences were obtained from blood. This sequence originates from a man of 80 years or more in good health.

CDR3 residues: CASSPGWGGQETQYF. CDR3 DNA: TGTGCCAGCTCACCGGGCTGGGGGGGTCAAGAGACCCAGTACTTC. The chain links TRBV18 to TRBJ2-5; TRBD2 agrees at 7 bases. Germline lookup yields CDR1 KGHSH and CDR2 LQKENI. This CDR3 region has 15 residues. V dropped 3 bases and J dropped 2; count of bases not matched to a gene: 6. Based on the CDR3 plus reference TRBV18 and TRBJ2-5, the full variable domain is NAGVMQNPRHLVRRRGQEARLRCSPMKGHSHVYWYRQLPEEGLKFMVYLQKENIIDESGMPKERFSAEFPKEGPSILRIQQVVRGDSAAYFCASSPGWGGQETQYFGPGTRLLVL.